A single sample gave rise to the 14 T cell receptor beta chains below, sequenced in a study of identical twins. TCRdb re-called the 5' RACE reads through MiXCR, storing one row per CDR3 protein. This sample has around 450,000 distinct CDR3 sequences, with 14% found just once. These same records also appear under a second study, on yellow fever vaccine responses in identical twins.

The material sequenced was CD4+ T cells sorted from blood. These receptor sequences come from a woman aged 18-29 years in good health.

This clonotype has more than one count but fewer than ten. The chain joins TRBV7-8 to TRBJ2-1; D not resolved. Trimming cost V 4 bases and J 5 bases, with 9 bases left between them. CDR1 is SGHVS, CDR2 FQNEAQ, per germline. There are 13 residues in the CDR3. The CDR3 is CASSSGLNNEQFF. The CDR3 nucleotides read TGTGCCAGCAGCTCAGGTCTTAACAATGAGCAGTTCTTC.

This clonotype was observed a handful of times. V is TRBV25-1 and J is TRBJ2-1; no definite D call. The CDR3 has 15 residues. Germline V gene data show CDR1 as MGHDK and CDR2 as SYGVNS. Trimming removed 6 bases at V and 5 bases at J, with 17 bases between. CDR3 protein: CASRQITPDNNEQFF. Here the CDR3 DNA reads TGTGCCAGCAGACAGATTACTCCTGATAACAATGAGCAGTTCTTC.

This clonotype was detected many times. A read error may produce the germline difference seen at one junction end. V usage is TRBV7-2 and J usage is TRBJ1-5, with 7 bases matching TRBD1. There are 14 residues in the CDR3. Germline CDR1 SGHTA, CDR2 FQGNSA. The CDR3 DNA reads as TGCGCCAGCAGCCCACAGGGGAGCAATCAGCCCCAGCATTTT. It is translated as CASSPQGSNQPQHF. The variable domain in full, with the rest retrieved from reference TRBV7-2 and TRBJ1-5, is GAGVSQSPSNKVTEKGKDVELRCDPISGHTALYWYRQSLGQGLEFLIYFQGNSAPDKSGLPSDRFSAERTGGSVSTLTIQRTQQEDSAVYLCASSPQGSNQPQHFGDGTRLSIL.

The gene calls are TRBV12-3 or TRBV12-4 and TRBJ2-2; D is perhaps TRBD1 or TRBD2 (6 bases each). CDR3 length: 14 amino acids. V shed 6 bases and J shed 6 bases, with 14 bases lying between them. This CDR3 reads CASSLVGGPGELFF. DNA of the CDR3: TGTGCCAGCAGCCTCGTGGGGGGCCCCGGGGAGCTGTTTTTT.

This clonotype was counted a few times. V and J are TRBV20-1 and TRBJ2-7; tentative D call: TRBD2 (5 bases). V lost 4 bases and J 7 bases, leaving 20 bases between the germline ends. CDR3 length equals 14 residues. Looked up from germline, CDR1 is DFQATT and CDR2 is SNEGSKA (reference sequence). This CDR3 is CSATPSGVNKEQYF. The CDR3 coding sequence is TGCAGTGCTACCCCAAGCGGAGTGAATAAGGAGCAGTACTTC.

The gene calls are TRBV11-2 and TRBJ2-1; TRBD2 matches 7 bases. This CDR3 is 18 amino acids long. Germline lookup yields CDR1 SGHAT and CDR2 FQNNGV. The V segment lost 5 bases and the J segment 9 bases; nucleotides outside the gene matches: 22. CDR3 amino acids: CASSPQARASGRESEQFF. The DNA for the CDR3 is TGTGCCAGCAGCCCCCAAGCTAGGGCTAGCGGACGGGAGAGTGAGCAGTTCTTC.

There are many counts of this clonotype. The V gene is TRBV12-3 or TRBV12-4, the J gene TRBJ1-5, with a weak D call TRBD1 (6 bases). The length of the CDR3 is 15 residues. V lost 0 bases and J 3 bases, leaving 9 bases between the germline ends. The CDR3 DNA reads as TGTGCCAGCAGTTTAGCGGGGGGCTCCAATCAGCCCCAGCATTTT. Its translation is CASSLAGGSNQPQHF.

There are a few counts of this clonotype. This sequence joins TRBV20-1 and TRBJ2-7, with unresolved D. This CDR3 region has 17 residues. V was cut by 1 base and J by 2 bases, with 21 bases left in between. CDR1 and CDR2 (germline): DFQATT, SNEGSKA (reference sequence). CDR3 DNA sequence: TGCAGTGCTAGAGTCCTCCCTTCCGGTGGCAGCGCCTACGAGCAGTACTTC. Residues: CSARVLPSGGSAYEQYF.

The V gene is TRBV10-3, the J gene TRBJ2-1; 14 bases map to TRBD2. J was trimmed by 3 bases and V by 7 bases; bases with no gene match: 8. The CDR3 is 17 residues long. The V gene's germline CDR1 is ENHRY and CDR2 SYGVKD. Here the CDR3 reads CAIILTSGGARYNEQFF. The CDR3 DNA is TGTGCCATCATTTTGACTAGCGGGGGGGCCCGCTACAATGAGCAGTTCTTC.

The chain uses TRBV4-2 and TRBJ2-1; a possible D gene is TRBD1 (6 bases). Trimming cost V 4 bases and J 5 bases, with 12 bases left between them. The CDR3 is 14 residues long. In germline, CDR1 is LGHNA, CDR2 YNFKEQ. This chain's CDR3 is CASSRPGVNNEQFF. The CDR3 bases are TGTGCCAGCAGCCGGCCAGGGGTCAACAATGAGCAGTTCTTC.

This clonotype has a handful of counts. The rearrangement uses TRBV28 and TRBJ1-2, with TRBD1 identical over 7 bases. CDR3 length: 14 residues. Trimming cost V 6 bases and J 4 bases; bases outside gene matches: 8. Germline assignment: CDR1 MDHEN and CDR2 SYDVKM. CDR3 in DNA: TGTGCCAGCAGAGATGCCGGGACAGCCTATGGCTACACCTTC. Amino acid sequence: CASRDAGTAYGYTF.

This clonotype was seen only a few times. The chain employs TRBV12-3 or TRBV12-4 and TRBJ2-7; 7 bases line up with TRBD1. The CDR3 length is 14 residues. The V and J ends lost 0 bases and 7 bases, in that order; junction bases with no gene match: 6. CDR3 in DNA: TGTGCCAGCAGTTTAGCAGGACAGGTTACGGAGCAGTACTTC. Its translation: CASSLAGQVTEQYF.

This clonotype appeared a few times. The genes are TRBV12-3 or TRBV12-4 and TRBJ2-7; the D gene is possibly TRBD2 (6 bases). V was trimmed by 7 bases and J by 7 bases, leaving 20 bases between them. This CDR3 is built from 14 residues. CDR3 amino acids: CASTELGGKGEQYF. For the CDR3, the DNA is TGTGCCAGCACCGAGCTTGGAGGGAAGGGGGAGCAGTACTTC.

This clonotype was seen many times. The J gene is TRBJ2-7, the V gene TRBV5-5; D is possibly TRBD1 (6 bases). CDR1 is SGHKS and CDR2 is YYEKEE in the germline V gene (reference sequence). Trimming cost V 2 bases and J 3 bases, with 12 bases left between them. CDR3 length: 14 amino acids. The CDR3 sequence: CASSFSQGNYEQYF. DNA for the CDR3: TGTGCCAGCAGCTTCAGCCAGGGGAACTACGAGCAGTACTTC.